The clone carrying this T cell receptor beta chain was detected only a few times. The target antigen is unknown. The CDR3 has 12 amino acids. V was trimmed by 5 bases and J by 5 bases, leaving 7 bases between them. Germline CDR1 reads ENHRY; CDR2 reads SYGVKD. The data are from a study of cytomegalovirus exposure and HLA in healthy donors. The PCR made use of 60 Vbeta and 13 Jbeta primers. Clones were sequenced by immunoSEQ multiplex PCR, and TCRdb holds only the in-frame ones, with some missing. Among under 200,000 clones listed, 12% were seen once. The study, taken as a whole, reports: The authors later linked a missense DCLRE1C variant to TCR beta V- and J-gene trimming.

V usage is TRBV10-3 and J usage is TRBJ2-1, with D uncertain. Sequencing was performed on PBMCs. This TCR came from a man over 45 in good health and CMV-seropositive. This CDR3 is CAISRSDNEQFF. In DNA form, the CDR3 reads TGTGCCATCAGTCGTTCGGACAATGAGCAGTTCTTC.